A single T cell receptor (beta chain) is shown here with its context. As yet, its antigen is unknown. The germline V gene encodes CDR1 SNHLY and CDR2 FYNNEI. The CDR3 runs 13 residues. Trimming removed 3 bases at V and 8 bases at J, with 13 bases between. This entry comes from a study of cytomegalovirus exposure and HLA in healthy donors. PCR was performed using 60 Vbeta and 13 Jbeta primers. The table came from immunoSEQ multiplex PCR; TCRdb's copy has only in-frame clones and leaves some out. The sample yields roughly 100,000 clones, 75% to 80% seen once. Study-wide findings and caveats: Within the data, a cluster of highly shared sequence variants was likely a sequencing artifact. The authors later found HLA-associated TCR beta chains more clonally expanded than equally common others. Data from an earlier analysis indicated that most TCR beta V segments were productive either about 87% or about 30% of the time. In a later analysis, at a false discovery rate of 0.05, 15,000 to 20,000 TCR beta sequences matched HLA alleles.

The sequenced material came from PBMCs. This TCR derives from a man aged 55 to 70 in good health and CMV-seropositive. The chain joins TRBV2 to TRBJ1-2, with a tentative D call TRBD1 (6 bases). In DNA, the CDR3 is TGTGCCAGCAGTGACAATCAGGGGTTGGGCTACACCTTC. Its protein is CASSDNQGLGYTF.